This T cell receptor beta chain was sequenced in a study of blood T cell repertoires in COVID-19. Study summary: The samples span acute and convalescent COVID-19 from the United States, Italy and Spain.

In the original processing: Researchers report that nucleated cell counts were estimated from reference gene primer amplification. Profiling relied on immunoSEQ multiplex PCR, and the TCRdb table lists in-frame clones only, not all of them. D and trimming come from the DNA, and the V and J calls and clone size come from that table. The sample shows 250,000 to 350,000 clones, 88% of them seen only once. Trimming removed 5 bases from V and 0 bases from J, with 5 bases in between. The CDR3 extends over 12 amino acids. Sequenced material: peripheral blood. This chain uses TRBV12-3 or TRBV12-4 with TRBJ2-7, with D possibly matching TRBD2 (5 bases). The receptor comes from a man aged 18 to 30 with active or convalescent COVID-19. The CDR3 spells CASSDYSYEQYF. The DNA for the CDR3 is TGTGCCAGCAGTGACTACTCCTACGAGCAGTACTTC.